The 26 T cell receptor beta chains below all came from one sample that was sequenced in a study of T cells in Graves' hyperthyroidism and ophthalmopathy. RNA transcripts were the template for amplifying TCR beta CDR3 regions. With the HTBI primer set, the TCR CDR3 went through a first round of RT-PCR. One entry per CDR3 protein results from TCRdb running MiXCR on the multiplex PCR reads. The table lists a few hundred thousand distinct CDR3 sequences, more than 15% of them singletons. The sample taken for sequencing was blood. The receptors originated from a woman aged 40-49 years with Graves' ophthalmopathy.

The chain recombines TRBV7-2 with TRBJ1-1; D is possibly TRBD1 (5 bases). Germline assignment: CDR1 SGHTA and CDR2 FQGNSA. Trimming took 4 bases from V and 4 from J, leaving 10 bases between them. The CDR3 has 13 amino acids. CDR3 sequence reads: CASSSSGFTEAFF. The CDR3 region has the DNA TGTGCCAGCAGCTCCTCAGGGTTCACTGAAGCTTTCTTT. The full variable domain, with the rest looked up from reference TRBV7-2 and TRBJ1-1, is GAGVSQSPSNKVTEKGKDVELRCDPISGHTALYWYRQSLGQGLEFLIYFQGNSAPDKSGLPSDRFSAERTGGSVSTLTIQRTQQEDSAVYLCASSSSGFTEAFFGQGTRLTVV.

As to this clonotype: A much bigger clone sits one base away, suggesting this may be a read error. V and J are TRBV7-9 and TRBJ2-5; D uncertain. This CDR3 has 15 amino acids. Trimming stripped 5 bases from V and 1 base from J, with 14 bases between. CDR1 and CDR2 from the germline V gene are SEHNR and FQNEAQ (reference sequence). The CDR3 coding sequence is TGTGCCAGCAGCAGTGGTCAAGCTGTCCAAGAGACCCAGTACTTC. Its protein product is CASSSGQAVQETQYF.

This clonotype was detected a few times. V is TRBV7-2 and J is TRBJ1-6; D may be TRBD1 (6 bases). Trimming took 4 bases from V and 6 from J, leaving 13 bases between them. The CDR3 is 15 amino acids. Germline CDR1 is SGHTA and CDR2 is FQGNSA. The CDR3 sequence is CASSSGQWANSPLHF. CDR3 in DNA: TGTGCCAGCAGCTCTGGACAGTGGGCTAATTCACCCCTCCACTTT.

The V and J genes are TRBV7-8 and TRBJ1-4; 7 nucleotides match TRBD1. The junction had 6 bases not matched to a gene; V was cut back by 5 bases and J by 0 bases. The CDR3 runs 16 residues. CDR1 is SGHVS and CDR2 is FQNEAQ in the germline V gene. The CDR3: CASSTRTGPTNEKLFF. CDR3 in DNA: TGTGCCAGCAGCACCCGGACAGGCCCAACTAATGAAAAACTGTTTTTT. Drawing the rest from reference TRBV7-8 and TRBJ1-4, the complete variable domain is GAGVSQSPRYKVAKRGQDVALRCDPISGHVSLFWYQQALGQGPEFLTYFQNEAQLDKSGLPSDRFFAERPEGSVSTLKIQRTQQEDSAVYLCASSTRTGPTNEKLFFGSGTQLSVL.

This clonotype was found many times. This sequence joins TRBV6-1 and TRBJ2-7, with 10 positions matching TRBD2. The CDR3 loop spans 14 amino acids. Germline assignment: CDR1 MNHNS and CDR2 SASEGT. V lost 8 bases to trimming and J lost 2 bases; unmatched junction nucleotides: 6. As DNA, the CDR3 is TGTGCCAGCGCAACGGGACTAGCGACCTACGAGCAGTACTTC. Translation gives CASATGLATYEQYF.

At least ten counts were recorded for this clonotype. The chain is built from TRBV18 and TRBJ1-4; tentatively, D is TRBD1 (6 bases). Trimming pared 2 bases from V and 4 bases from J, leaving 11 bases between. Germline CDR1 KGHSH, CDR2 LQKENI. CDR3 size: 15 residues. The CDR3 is CASSPTGMGNEKLFF. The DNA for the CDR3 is TGTGCCAGCTCACCAACAGGGATGGGTAATGAAAAACTGTTTTTT.

The DNA of the CDR3 is TGTGCCAGCAGCCCCCTCCGACTAGCCCCCACAGATACGCAGTATTTT. It codes for CASSPLRLAPTDTQYF. The V call is TRBV6-2 or TRBV6-3, the J call TRBJ2-3, with 7 bases fitting TRBD2. Germline V gene lookup returns CDR1 MNHEY and CDR2 SVGEGT. The CDR3 has 16 amino acids. Unmatched junction bases numbered 11, after V lost 6 bases and J lost 2 bases.

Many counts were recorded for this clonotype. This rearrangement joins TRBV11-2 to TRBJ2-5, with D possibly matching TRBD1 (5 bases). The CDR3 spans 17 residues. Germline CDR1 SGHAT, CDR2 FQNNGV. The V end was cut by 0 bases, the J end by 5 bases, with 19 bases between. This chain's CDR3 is CASSLDVNRRAWETQYF. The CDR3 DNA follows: TGTGCCAGCAGCTTAGATGTGAATCGCAGGGCTTGGGAGACCCAGTACTTC.

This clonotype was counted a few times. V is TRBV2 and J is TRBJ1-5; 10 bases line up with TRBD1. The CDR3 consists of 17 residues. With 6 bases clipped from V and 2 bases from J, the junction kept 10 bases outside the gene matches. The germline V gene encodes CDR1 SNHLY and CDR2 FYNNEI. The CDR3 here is CASRGQGVYLGNQPQHF. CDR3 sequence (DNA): TGTGCCAGCAGAGGACAGGGGGTTTATTTGGGCAATCAGCCCCAGCATTTT. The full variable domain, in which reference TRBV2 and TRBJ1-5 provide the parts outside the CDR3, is EPEVTQTPSHQVTQMGQEVILRCVPISNHLYFYWYRQILGQKVEFLVSFYNNEISEKSEIFDDQFSVERPDGSNFTLKIRSTKLEDSAMYFCASRGQGVYLGNQPQHFGDGTRLSIL.

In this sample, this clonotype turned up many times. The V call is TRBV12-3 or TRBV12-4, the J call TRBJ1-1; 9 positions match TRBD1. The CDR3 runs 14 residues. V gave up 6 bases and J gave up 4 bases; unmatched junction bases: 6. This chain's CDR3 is CASSFQTGGTEAFF. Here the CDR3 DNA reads TGTGCCAGCAGCTTTCAGACAGGGGGCACTGAAGCTTTCTTT.

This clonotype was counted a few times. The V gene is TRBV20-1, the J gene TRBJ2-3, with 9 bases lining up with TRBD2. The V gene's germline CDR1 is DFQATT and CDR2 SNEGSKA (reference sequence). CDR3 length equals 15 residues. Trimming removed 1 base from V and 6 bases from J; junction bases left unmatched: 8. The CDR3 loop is CSARGLRLADDTQYF. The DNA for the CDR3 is TGCAGTGCTAGAGGGTTGAGACTAGCGGATGATACGCAGTATTTT.

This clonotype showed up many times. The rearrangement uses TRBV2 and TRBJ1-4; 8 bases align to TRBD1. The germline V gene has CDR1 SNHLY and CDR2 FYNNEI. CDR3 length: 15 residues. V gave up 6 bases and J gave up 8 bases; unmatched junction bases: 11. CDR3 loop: CASSRGTGVIEKLFF. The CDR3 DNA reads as TGTGCCAGCAGCAGAGGGACAGGAGTAATAGAAAAACTGTTTTTT.

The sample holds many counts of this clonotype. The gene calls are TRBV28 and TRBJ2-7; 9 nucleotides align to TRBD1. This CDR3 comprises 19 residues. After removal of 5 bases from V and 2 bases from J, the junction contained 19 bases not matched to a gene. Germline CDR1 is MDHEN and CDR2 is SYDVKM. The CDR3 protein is CASSHNTPGQGVLAYEQYF. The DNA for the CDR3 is TGTGCCAGCAGTCACAACACCCCGGGACAGGGAGTTTTGGCCTACGAGCAGTACTTC.

Here the CDR3 DNA reads TGCGCCAGCAGCTTGGCCGGCCCGCTTGCCTCCTACAATGAGCAGTTCTTC. It yields the protein CASSLAGPLASYNEQFF. The rearrangement links TRBV5-1 to TRBJ2-1; D is uncertain. The germline V gene encodes CDR1 SGHRS and CDR2 YFSETQ. This CDR3 spans 17 amino acids. Deletions cut 0 bases from V and 0 bases from J, with 13 bases between.

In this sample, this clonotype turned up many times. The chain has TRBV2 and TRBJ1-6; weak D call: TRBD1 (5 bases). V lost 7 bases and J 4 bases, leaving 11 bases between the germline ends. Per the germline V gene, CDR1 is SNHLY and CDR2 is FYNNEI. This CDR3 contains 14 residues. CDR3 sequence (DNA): TGTGCCAGCAAGCCAGGGCCTTATAATTCACCCCTCCACTTT. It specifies CASKPGPYNSPLHF.

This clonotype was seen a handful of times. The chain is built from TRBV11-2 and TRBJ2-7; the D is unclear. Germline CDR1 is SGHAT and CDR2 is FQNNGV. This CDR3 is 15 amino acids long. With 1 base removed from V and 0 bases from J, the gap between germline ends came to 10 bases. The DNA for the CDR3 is TGTGCCAGCAGCTTAGTGCTTGGCCTCTCCTACGAGCAGTACTTC. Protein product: CASSLVLGLSYEQYF.

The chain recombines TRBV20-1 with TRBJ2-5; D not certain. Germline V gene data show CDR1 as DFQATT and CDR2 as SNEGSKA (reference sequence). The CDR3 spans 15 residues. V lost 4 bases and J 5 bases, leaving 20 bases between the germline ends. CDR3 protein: CSATRLSVFGETQYF. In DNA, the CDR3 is TGCAGTGCTACCCGGCTTTCGGTATTCGGGGAGACCCAGTACTTC.

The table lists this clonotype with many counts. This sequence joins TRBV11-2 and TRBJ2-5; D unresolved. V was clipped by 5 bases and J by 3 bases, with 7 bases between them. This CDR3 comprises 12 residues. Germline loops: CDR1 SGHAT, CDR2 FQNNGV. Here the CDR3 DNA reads TGTGCCAGCAGCCCCACAGAAGAGACCCAGTACTTC. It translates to CASSPTEETQYF.

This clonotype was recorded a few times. The DNA for the CDR3 is TGCAGTGCTAGAGATCCTTTTTCCGTAGGGGAGACCCAGTACTTC. Translation: CSARDPFSVGETQYF. This chain connects TRBV20-1 to TRBJ2-5; D is uncertain. CDR3 length: 15 residues. The germline CDR1 and CDR2 sequences are DFQATT and SNEGSKA (reference sequence). Trimming took 0 bases from V and 5 from J, leaving 16 bases between them.

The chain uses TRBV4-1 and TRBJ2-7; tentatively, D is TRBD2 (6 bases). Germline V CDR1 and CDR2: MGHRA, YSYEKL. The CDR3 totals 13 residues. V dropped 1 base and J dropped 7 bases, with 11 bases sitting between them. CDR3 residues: CASSQARGLEQYF. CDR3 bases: TGCGCCAGCAGCCAAGCCCGGGGGTTAGAGCAGTACTTC.

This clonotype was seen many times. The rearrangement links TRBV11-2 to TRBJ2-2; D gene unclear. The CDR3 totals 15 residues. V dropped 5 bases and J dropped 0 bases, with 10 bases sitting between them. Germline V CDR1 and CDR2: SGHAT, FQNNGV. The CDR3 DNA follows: TGTGCCAGCAGCACCAGTACTTCGAACACCGGGGAGCTGTTTTTT. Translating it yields CASSTSTSNTGELFF. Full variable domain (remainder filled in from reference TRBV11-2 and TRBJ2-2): EAGVAQSPRYKIIEKRQSVAFWCNPISGHATLYWYQQILGQGPKLLIQFQNNGVVDDSQLPKDRFSAERLKGVDSTLKIQPAKLEDSAVYLCASSTSTSNTGELFFGEGSRLTVL.

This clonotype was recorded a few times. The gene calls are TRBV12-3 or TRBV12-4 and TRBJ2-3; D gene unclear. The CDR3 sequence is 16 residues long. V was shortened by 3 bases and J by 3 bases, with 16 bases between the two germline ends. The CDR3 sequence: CASSFRTSSQTDTQYF. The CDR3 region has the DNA TGTGCCAGCAGTTTCCGGACGTCCTCCCAAACAGATACGCAGTATTTT.

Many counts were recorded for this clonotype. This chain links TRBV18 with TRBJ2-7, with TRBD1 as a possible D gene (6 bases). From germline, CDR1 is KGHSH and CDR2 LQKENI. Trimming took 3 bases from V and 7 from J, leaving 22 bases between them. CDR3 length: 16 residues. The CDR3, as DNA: TGTGCCAGCTCACCCAACAGGGCGCCATCCGAGGGGGAGCAGTACTTC. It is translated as CASSPNRAPSEGEQYF. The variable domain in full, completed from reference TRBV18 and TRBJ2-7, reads NAGVMQNPRHLVRRRGQEARLRCSPMKGHSHVYWYRQLPEEGLKFMVYLQKENIIDESGMPKERFSAEFPKEGPSILRIQQVVRGDSAAYFCASSPNRAPSEGEQYFGPGTRLTVT.

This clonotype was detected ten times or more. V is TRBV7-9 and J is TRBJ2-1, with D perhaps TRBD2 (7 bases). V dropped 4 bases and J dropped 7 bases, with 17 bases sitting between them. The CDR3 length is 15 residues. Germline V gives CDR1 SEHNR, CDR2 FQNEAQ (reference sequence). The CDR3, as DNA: TGTGCCAGCAGCTGGGGGGGGCGTATCGGGAATGAGCAGTTCTTC. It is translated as CASSWGGRIGNEQFF.

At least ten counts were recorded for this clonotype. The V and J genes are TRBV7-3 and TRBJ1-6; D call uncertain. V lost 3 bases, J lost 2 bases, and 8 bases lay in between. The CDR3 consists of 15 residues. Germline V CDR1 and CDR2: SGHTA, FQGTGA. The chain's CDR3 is CASSLAGTYNSPLHF. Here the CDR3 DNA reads TGTGCCAGCAGCTTGGCGGGAACCTATAATTCACCCCTCCACTTT.

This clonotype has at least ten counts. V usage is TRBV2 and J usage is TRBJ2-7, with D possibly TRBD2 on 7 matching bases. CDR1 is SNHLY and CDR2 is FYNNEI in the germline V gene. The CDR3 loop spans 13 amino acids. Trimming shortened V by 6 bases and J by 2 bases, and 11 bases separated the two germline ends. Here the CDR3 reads CASRGGGPYEQYF. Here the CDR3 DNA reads TGTGCCAGCAGAGGGGGGGGTCCCTACGAGCAGTACTTC.